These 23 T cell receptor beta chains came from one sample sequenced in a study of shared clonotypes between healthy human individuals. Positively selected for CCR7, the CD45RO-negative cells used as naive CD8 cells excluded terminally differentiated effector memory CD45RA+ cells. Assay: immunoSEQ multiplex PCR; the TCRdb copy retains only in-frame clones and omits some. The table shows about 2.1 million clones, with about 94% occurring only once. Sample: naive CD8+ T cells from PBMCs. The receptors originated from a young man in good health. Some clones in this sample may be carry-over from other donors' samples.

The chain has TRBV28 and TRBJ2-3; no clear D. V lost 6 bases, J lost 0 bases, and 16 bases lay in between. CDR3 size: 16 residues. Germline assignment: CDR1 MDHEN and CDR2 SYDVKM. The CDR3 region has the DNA TGTGCCAGCAGCCCCCTACAAACTACTAGCACAGATACGCAGTATTTT. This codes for CASSPLQTTSTDTQYF.

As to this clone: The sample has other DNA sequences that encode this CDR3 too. The CDR3 sequence: CASSFRDSYEQYF. CDR3 sequence (DNA): TGTGCCAGCAGCTTCCGGGACAGCTACGAGCAGTACTTC. The chain employs TRBV5-6 and TRBJ2-7; 7 nucleotides line up with TRBD1. The CDR3 runs to 13 residues. With 2 bases clipped from V and 3 bases from J, the junction kept 2 bases outside the gene matches. The V gene's germline CDR1 is SGHDT and CDR2 YYEEEE.

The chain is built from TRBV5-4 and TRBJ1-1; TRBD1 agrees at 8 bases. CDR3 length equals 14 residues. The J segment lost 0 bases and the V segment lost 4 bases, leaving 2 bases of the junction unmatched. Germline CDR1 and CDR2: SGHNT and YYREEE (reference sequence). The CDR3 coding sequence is TGTGCCAGCAGCCTGGACAGGGTGAACACTGAAGCTTTCTTT. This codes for CASSLDRVNTEAFF.

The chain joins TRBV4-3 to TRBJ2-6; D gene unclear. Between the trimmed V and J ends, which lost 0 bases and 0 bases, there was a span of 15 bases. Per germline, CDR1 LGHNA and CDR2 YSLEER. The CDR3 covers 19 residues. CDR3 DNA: TGCGCCAGCAGCCAAGATATTGTAGGGATGATCTCTGGGGCCAACGTCCTGACTTTC. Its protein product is CASSQDIVGMISGANVLTF.

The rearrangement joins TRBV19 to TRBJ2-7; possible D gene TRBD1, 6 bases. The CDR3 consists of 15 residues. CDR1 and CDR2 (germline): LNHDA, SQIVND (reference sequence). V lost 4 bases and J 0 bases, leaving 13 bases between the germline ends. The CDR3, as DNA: TGTGCCAGTAGTAGGGCCAGGGGCGACTCCTACGAGCAGTACTTC. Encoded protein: CASSRARGDSYEQYF.

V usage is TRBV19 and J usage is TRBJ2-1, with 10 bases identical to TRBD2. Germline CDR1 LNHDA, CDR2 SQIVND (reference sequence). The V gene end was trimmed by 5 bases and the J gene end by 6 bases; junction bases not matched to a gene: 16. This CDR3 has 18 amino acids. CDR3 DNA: TGTGCCAGTAGTCTCTTAGGGGGGCTAGCGGGAGCGAGCAATGAGCAGTTCTTC. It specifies CASSLLGGLAGASNEQFF. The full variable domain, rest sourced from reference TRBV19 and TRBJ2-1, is DGGITQSPKYLFRKEGQNVTLSCEQNLNHDAMYWYRQDPGQGLRLIYYSQIVNDFQKGDIAEGYSVSREKKESFPLTVTSAQKNPTAFYLCASSLLGGLAGASNEQFFGPGTRLTVL.

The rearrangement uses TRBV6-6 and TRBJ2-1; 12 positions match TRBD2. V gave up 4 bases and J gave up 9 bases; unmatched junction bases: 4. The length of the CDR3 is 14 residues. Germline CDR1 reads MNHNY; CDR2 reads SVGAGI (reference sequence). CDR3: CASSFGLAGTEQFF. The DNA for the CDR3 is TGTGCCAGCAGTTTCGGACTAGCGGGAACTGAGCAGTTCTTC.

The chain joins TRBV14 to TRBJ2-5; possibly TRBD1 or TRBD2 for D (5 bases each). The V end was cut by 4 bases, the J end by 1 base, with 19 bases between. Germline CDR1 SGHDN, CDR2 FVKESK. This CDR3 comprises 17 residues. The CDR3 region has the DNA TGTGCCAGCAGCCCAAACGTCCCGGGACCGGTCCAAGAGACCCAGTACTTC. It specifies CASSPNVPGPVQETQYF.

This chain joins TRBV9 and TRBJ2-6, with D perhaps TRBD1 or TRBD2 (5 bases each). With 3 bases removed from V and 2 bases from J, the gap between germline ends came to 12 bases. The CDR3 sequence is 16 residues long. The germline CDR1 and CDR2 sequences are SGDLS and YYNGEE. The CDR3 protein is CASSEPRDPGANVLTF. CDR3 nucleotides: TGTGCCAGCAGCGAACCCAGGGACCCTGGGGCCAACGTCCTGACTTTC.

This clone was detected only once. The CDR3 nucleotides read TGTGCCACCAGCAGAGTGGTTACTGGGGCCAACGTCCTGACTTTC. Its translation: CATSRVVTGANVLTF. The chain carries TRBV15 and TRBJ2-6; D gene unclear. CDR1 is LNHNV, CDR2 YYDKDF, per germline (reference sequence). The V gene lost 1 base and the J gene lost 2 bases, with 6 bases spanning the gap. The CDR3 totals 15 residues. Based on the CDR3 plus reference TRBV15 and TRBJ2-6, the full variable domain is DAMVIQNPRYQVTQFGKPVTLSCSQTLNHNVMYWYQQKSSQAPKLLFHYYDKDFNNEADTPDNFQSRRPNTSFCFLDIRSPGLGDTAMYLCATSRVVTGANVLTFGAGSRLTVL.

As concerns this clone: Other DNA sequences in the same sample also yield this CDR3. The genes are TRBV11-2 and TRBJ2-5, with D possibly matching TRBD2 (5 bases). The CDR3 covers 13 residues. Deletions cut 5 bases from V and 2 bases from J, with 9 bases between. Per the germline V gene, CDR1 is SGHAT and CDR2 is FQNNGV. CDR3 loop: CASSPDYQETQYF. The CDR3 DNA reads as TGTGCCAGCAGCCCAGACTATCAAGAGACCCAGTACTTC.

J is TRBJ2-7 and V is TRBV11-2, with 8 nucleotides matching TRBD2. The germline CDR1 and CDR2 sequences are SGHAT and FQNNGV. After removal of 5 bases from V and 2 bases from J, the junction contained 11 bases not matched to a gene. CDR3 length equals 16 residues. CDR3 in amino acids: CASSALLAAGPYEQYF. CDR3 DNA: TGTGCCAGCAGCGCGTTACTAGCGGCGGGGCCCTACGAGCAGTACTTC.

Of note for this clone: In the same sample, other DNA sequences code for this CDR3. This chain's CDR3 is CASSFAGLSYEQYF. CDR3 bases: TGCGCCAGCAGCTTTGCGGGACTCTCCTACGAGCAGTACTTC. The J gene is TRBJ2-7, the V gene TRBV5-1, with a weak D call TRBD2 (6 bases). The germline V gene encodes CDR1 SGHRS and CDR2 YFSETQ. The CDR3 contains 14 residues. The V and J ends lost 2 bases and 0 bases respectively, with 9 bases between them.

The CDR3: CASSVGTNEKLFF. The CDR3 DNA sequence: TGTGCCAGCAGCGTCGGAACTAATGAAAAACTGTTTTTT. The genes are TRBV5-8 and TRBJ1-4; D remains ambiguous. Germline V lookup: CDR1 SGHTS, CDR2 YDEGEE. With 4 bases removed from V and 1 base from J, the gap between germline ends came to 5 bases. The length of the CDR3 is 13 residues.

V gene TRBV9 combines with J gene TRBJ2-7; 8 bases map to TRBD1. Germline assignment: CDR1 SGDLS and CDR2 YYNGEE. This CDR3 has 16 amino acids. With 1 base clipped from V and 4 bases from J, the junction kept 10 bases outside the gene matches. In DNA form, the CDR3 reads TGTGCCAGCAGCGTAAACACCGGGACAGGCGTTTACGAGCAGTACTTC. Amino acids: CASSVNTGTGVYEQYF.

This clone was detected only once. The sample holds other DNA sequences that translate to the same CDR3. The CDR3 DNA sequence: TGTGCCAGCAGCCCTGCTAGCGGACCCTACAATGAGCAGTTCTTC. Translating gives CASSPASGPYNEQFF. The chain links TRBV7-9 to TRBJ2-1; 7 bases match TRBD2. The CDR3 has 15 residues. Per germline, CDR1 SEHNR and CDR2 FQNEAQ (reference sequence). V lost 5 bases and J lost 2; bases outside the gene matches: 6.

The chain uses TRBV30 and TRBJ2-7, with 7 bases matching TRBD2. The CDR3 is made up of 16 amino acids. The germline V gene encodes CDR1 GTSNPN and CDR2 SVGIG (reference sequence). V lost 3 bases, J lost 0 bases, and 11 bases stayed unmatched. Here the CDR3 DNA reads TGTGCCTGGAGCAACGGGGGGTGGAGGAGCTCCTACGAGCAGTACTTC. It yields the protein CAWSNGGWRSSYEQYF.

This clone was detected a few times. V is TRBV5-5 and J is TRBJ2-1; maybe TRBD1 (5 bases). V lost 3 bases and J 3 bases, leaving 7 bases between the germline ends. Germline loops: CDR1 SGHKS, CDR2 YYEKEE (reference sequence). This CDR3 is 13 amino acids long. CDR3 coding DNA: TGTGCCAGCAGCTGGGGCTTCTACAATGAGCAGTTCTTC. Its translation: CASSWGFYNEQFF.

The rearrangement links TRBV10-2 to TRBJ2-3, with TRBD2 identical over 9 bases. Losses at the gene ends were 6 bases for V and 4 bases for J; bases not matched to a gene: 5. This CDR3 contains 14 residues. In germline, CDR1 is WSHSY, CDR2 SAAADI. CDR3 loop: CASRGAGGADTQYF. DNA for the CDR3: TGCGCCAGCAGGGGGGCGGGAGGGGCAGATACGCAGTATTTT.

CDR3 nucleotides: TGTGCCAGCAGACTTACTTTGGGAGTCAGGGCAGATACGCAGTATTTT. Translated: CASRLTLGVRADTQYF. V usage is TRBV27 and J usage is TRBJ2-3; the D gene could be TRBD1 or TRBD2 (5 bases each). Germline V gives CDR1 MNHEY, CDR2 SMNVEV (reference sequence). This CDR3 comprises 16 residues. V was cut by 6 bases and J by 4 bases, with 20 bases left in between.

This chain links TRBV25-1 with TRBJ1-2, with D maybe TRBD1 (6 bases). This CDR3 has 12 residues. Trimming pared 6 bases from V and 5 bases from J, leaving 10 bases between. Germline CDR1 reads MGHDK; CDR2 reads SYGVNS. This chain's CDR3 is CASRQGPYGYTF. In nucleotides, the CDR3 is TGTGCCAGCAGGCAGGGGCCTTATGGCTACACCTTC.

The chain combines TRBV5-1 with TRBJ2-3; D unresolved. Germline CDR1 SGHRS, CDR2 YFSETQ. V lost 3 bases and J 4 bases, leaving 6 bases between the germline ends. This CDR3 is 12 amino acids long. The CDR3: CASSSQPDTQYF. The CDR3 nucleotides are TGCGCCAGCAGCTCGCAACCAGATACGCAGTATTTT.

DNA for the CDR3: TGTGCCAGCAGTTTACAGACAGGGGGTCGTTATGGCTACACCTTC. Translating gives CASSLQTGGRYGYTF. This chain connects TRBV28 to TRBJ1-2; 9 bases are a match to TRBD1. CDR3 length: 15 residues. After removal of 2 bases from V and 5 bases from J, the junction contained 6 bases not matched to a gene. CDR1 is MDHEN, CDR2 SYDVKM, per germline.